This entry lists 10 T cell receptor beta chains sequenced from one sample in a study of cytomegalovirus exposure and HLA in healthy donors (dated by TCRdb to between 2016 and 2019). Libraries were built with the immunoSEQ multiplex PCR assay. For the multiplex PCR, a mixture combining 60 forward primers for TCR Vbeta segments and 13 reverse primers for TCR Jbeta segments was used. The source is immuneACCESS, and TCRdb retained only in-frame sequences with V and J called. Part of the clones is not carried over; for the studies checked, unresolved V genes explain less than half of this, and the remainder is unexplained. This sample lists 150,000 or so clones; around 80% were detected once. 14% of the sample is held by the ten biggest clonotypes. Input material: PBMCs. The receptors come from a woman between 40 and 55 years old in good health and CMV-seronegative.

About this clone: One end of the junction does not line up with germline, which may come from a read error. The chain combines TRBV7-9 with TRBJ1-3, with 7 bases lining up with TRBD1. Germline V gives CDR1 SEHNR, CDR2 FQNEAQ (reference sequence). There are 14 residues in the CDR3. CDR3 residues: CSSSFGQDTNTIYF. The CDR3 DNA follows: TGTTCCAGCAGTTTTGGACAGGATACAAACACCATATATTTT.

This rearrangement joins TRBV28 to TRBJ1-5, with 8 positions matching TRBD1. Germline assignment: CDR1 MDHEN and CDR2 SYDVKM. This CDR3 is built from 14 residues. V shed 8 bases and J 4 bases; nucleotides not matched to a gene: 7. The CDR3 is CASLQGGWNQPQHF. DNA for the CDR3: TGTGCCAGCTTACAGGGGGGGTGGAATCAGCCCCAGCATTTT.

The chain employs TRBV5-1 and TRBJ1-2; D unclear. In germline, CDR1 is SGHRS, CDR2 YFSETQ. This CDR3 has 14 amino acids. Trimming left V 0 bases short and J 2 bases short, with 8 bases between. CDR3 nucleotides: TGCGCCAGCAGCTTGGAAACATCAAACTATGGCTACACCTTC. Translating gives CASSLETSNYGYTF.

In this sample, this clone turned up once. The chain recombines TRBV4-1 with TRBJ1-1; no clear D. Trimming took off 4 bases at V and 1 base at J, with 31 bases between the two ends. Looked up from germline, CDR1 is MGHRA and CDR2 is YSYEKL. The CDR3 contains 21 residues. The CDR3 region has the DNA TGCGCCAGCAGCCCGTTACACCGGGAAACTTATATTTCACACTCGAACACTGAAGCTTTCTTT. Translation gives CASSPLHRETYISHSNTEAFF.

The V call is TRBV6-1, the J call TRBJ2-5; weak D call: TRBD2 (5 bases). The CDR3 has 17 amino acids. Germline V gene sequence: CDR1 MNHNS, CDR2 SASEGT. The V and J ends lost 2 bases and 2 bases respectively, with 18 bases between them. CDR3 nucleotides: TGTGCCAGCAGTGAACCTTCGGGGTGGCGGAGACAAGAGACCCAGTACTTC. It encodes CASSEPSGWRRQETQYF.

V gene TRBV11-3 combines with J gene TRBJ2-1; maybe TRBD2 (6 bases). This CDR3 is built from 14 residues. The V end was cut by 5 bases, the J end by 4 bases, with 12 bases between. The germline V gene encodes CDR1 SGHNT and CDR2 YENEEA. The CDR3: CASSPDGGYNEQFF. The CDR3 bases are TGTGCCAGCAGCCCTGATGGAGGGTACAATGAGCAGTTCTTC.

The chain combines TRBV11-3 with TRBJ2-4; TRBD1 agrees at 8 bases. CDR3 length equals 13 residues. From germline, CDR1 is SGHNT and CDR2 YENEEA. Trimming took 5 bases from V and 4 from J; bases not matched to a gene: 1. CDR3 sequence: CASSRTGKNIQYF. CDR3 nucleotide sequence: TGTGCCAGCAGCCGGACAGGGAAAAACATTCAGTACTTC.

The chain couples TRBV5-4 to TRBJ2-7, with 12 bases matching TRBD1. V lost 4 bases and J lost 4; bases outside the gene matches: 6. Germline-derived CDR1 and CDR2 are SGHNT and YYREEE (reference sequence). The CDR3 has 15 amino acids. The CDR3 DNA reads TGTGCCAGCAGCCGGGGACAGGGGGCTACATACGAGCAGTACTTC. Its protein is CASSRGQGATYEQYF.

This clone was found a few times. V gene TRBV23-1 combines with J gene TRBJ2-7; TRBD2 matches at 9 bases. TRBV23-1 is flagged as an ORF with uncertain function. The CDR3 covers 16 residues. Unmatched junction bases numbered 11, after V lost 3 bases and J lost 5 bases. The CDR3 DNA sequence: TGCGCCAGCAGTCAGCCCCCTCAGCGGGAGGTCCACGAGCAGTACTTC. This sequence encodes CASSQPPQREVHEQYF.

The chain is built from TRBV9 and TRBJ1-2, with 7 bases lining up with TRBD1. V lost 2 bases and J lost 0; bases outside the gene matches: 1. CDR1 and CDR2 from the germline V gene are SGDLS and YYNGEE. The CDR3 spans 14 residues. The CDR3 reads CASSVGTANYGYTF. The CDR3 DNA reads as TGTGCCAGCAGCGTTGGGACAGCTAACTATGGCTACACCTTC. Looking up the rest from reference TRBV9 and TRBJ1-2 gives the full variable domain: DSGVTQTPKHLITATGQRVTLRCSPRSGDLSVYWYQQSLDQGLQFLIQYYNGEERAKGNILERFSAQQFPDLHSELNLSSLELGDSALYFCASSVGTANYGYTFGSGTRLTVV.